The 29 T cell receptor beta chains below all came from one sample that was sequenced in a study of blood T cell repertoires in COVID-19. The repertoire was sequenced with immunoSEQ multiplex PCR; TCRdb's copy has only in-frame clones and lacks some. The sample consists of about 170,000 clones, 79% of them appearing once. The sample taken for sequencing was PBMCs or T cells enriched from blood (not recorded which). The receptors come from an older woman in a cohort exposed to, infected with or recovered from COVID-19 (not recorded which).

The CDR3 sequence: CASSFILGVGGATQYF. In DNA form, the CDR3 reads TGTGCCAGCAGTTTCATCCTGGGTGTGGGAGGAGCGACCCAGTACTTC. The J gene is TRBJ2-5, the V gene TRBV6-5; D is possibly TRBD2 (6 bases). CDR3 length: 16 residues. Trimming shortened V by 4 bases and J by 7 bases, and 22 bases separated the two germline ends. Germline V gives CDR1 MNHEY, CDR2 SVGAGI.

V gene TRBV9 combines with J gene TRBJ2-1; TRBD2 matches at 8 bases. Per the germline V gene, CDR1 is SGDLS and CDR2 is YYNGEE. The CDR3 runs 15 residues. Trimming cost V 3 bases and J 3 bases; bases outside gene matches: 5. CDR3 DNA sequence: TGTGCCAGCAGCGGTAGCGGGGACGTCTACAATGAGCAGTTCTTC. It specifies CASSGSGDVYNEQFF.

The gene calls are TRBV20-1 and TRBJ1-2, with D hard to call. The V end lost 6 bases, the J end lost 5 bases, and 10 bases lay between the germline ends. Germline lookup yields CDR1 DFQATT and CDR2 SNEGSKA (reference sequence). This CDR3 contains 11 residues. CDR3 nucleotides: TGCAGTGCGCAGGTATTATATGGCTACACCTTC. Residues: CSAQVLYGYTF.

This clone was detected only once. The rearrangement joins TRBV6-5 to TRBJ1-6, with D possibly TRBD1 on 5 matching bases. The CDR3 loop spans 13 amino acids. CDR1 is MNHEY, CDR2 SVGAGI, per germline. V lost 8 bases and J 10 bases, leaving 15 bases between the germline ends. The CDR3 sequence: CASPGGTGSPLHF. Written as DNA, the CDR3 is TGTGCCAGCCCTGGAGGGACGGGATCACCCCTCCACTTT.

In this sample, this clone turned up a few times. This CDR3 is CASSLARRLASGPDTQYF. Written as DNA, the CDR3 is TGTGCCAGCAGCTTAGCGCGGCGGCTAGCGTCCGGGCCAGATACGCAGTATTTT. This rearrangement joins TRBV11-2 to TRBJ2-3; TRBD2 is a possible D gene (6 bases). Germline-derived CDR1 and CDR2 are SGHAT and FQNNGV. The CDR3 consists of 18 residues. V was clipped by 1 base and J by 4 bases, with 21 bases between them.

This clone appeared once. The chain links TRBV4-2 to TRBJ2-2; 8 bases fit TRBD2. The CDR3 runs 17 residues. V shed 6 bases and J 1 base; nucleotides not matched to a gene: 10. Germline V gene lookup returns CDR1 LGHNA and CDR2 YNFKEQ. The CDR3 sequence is CASSSAGAAMNTGELFF. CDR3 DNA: TGTGCCAGCAGTTCAGCGGGGGCAGCTATGAACACCGGGGAGCTGTTTTTT.

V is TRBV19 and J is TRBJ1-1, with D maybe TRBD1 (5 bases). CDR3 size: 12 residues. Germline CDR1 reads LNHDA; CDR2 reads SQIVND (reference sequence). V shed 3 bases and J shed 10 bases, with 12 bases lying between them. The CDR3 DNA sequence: TGTGCCAGTAGTATTATGGGCGGGGGAGCTTTCTTT. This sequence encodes CASSIMGGGAFF. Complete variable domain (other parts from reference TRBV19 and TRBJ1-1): DGGITQSPKYLFRKEGQNVTLSCEQNLNHDAMYWYRQDPGQGLRLIYYSQIVNDFQKGDIAEGYSVSREKKESFPLTVTSAQKNPTAFYLCASSIMGGGAFFGQGTRLTVV.

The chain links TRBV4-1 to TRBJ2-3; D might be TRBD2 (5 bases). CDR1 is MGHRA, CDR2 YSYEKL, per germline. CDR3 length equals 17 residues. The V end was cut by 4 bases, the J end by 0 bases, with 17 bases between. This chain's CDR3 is CASSPYYQAGSTDTQYF. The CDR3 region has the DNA TGCGCCAGCAGCCCGTATTACCAGGCGGGTAGCACAGATACGCAGTATTTT.

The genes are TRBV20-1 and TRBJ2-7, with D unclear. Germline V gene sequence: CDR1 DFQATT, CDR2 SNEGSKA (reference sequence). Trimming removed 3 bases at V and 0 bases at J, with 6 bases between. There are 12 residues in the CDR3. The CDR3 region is CSASTSSYEQYF. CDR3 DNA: TGCAGTGCTAGTACCAGCTCCTACGAGCAGTACTTC.

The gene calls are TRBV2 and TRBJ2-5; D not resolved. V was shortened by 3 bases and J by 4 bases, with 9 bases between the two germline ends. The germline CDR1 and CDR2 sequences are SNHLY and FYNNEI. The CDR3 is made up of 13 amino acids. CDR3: CASSDTTGETQYF. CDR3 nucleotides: TGTGCCAGCAGTGATACGACGGGAGAGACCCAGTACTTC. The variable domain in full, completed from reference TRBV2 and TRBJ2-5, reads EPEVTQTPSHQVTQMGQEVILRCVPISNHLYFYWYRQILGQKVEFLVSFYNNEISEKSEIFDDQFSVERPDGSNFTLKIRSTKLEDSAMYFCASSDTTGETQYFGPGTRLLVL.

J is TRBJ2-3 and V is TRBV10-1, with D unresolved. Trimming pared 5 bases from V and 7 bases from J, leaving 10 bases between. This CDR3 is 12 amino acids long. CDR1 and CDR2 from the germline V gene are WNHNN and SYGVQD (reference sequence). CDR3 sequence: CASSTGWNTQYF. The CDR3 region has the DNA TGCGCCAGCAGTACCGGGTGGAATACGCAGTATTTT.

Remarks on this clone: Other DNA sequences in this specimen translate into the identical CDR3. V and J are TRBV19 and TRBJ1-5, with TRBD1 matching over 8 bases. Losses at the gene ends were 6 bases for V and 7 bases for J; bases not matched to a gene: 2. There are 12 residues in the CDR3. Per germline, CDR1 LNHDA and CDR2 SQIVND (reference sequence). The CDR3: CASRQGAQPQHF. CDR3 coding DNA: TGTGCCAGTAGGCAGGGGGCCCAGCCCCAGCATTTT.

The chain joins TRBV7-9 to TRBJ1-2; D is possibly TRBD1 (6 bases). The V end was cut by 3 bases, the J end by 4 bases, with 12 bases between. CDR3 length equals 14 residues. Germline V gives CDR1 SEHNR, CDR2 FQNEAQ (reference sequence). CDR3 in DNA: TGTGCCAGCAGCTTCAAACAGGGCCTCTATGGCTACACCTTC. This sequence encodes CASSFKQGLYGYTF. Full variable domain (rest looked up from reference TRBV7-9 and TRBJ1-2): DTGVSQNPRHKITKRGQNVTFRCDPISEHNRLYWYRQTLGQGPEFLTYFQNEAQLEKSRLLSDRFSAERPKGSFSTLEIQRTEQGDSAMYLCASSFKQGLYGYTFGSGTRLTVV.

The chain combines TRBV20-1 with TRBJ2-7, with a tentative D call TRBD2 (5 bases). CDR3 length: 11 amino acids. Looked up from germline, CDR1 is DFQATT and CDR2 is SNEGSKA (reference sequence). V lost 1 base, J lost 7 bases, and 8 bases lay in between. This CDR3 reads CSARGPGEQYF. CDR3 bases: TGCAGTGCTAGAGGTCCGGGGGAGCAGTACTTC.

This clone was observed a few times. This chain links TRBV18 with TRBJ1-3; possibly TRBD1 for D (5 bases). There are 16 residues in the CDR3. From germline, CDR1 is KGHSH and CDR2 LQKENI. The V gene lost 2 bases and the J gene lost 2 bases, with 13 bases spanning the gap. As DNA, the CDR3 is TGTGCCAGCTCACCAACGAAACCAGGGCCTGGAAACACCATATATTTT. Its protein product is CASSPTKPGPGNTIYF.

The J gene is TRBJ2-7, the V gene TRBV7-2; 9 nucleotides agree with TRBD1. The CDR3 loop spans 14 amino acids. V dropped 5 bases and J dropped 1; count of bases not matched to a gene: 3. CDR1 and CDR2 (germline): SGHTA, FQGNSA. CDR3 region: CASSQDRGSYEQYF. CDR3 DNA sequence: TGTGCCAGCAGCCAAGACAGGGGGTCCTACGAGCAGTACTTC. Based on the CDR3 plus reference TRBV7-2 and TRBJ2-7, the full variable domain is GAGVSQSPSNKVTEKGKDVELRCDPISGHTALYWYRQSLGQGLEFLIYFQGNSAPDKSGLPSDRFSAERTGGSVSTLTIQRTQQEDSAVYLCASSQDRGSYEQYFGPGTRLTVT.

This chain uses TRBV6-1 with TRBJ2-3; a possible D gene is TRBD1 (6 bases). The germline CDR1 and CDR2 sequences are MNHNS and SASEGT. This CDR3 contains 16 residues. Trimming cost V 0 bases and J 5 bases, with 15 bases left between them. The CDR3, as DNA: TGTGCCAGCAGTGAAGCGCTGGCAGGGGCAGGAGATACGCAGTATTTT. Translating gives CASSEALAGAGDTQYF.

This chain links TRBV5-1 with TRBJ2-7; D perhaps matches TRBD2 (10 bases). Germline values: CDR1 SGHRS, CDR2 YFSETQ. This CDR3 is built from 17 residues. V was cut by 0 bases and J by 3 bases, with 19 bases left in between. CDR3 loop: CASSLGQGGLASYEQYF. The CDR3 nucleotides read TGCGCCAGCAGCTTGGGACAGGGGGGACTAGCGAGCTACGAGCAGTACTTC.

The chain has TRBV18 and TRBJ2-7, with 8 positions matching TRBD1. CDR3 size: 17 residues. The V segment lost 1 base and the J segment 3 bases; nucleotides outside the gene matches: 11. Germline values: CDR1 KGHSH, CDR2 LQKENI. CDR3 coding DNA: TGTGCCAGCTCACCACGAGGCCCTGGGACAGGCAGCTACGAGCAGTACTTC. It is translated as CASSPRGPGTGSYEQYF.

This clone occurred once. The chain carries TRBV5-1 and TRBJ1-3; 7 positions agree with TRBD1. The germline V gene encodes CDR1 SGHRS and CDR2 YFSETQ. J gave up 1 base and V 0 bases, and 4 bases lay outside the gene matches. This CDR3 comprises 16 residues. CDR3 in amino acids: CASSLAGRGSGNTIYF. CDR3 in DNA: TGCGCCAGCAGCTTGGCAGGCAGGGGGTCTGGAAACACCATATATTTT.

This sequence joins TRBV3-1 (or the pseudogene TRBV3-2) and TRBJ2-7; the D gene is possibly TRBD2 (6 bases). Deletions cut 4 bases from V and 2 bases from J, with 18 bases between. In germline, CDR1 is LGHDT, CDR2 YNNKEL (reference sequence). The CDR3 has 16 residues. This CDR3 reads CASSPNLGDLTYEQYF. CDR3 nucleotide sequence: TGTGCCAGCAGCCCCAATCTGGGGGACTTAACCTACGAGCAGTACTTC.

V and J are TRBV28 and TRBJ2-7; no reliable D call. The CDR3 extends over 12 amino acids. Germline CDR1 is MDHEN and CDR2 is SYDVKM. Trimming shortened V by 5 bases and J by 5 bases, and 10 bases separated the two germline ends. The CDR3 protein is CASSPPEHEQYF. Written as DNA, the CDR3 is TGTGCCAGCAGTCCGCCGGAGCACGAGCAGTACTTC.

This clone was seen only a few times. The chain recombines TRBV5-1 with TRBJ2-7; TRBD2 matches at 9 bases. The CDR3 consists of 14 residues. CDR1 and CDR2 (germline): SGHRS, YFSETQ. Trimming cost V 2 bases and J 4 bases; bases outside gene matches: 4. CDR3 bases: TGCGCCAGCAGCTTCCGGCTAGCGGGATACGAGCAGTACTTC. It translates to CASSFRLAGYEQYF.

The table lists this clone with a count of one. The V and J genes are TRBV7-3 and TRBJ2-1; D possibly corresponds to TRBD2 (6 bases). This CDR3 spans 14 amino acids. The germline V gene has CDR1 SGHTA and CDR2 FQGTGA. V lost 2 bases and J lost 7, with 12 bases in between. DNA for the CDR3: TGTGCCAGCAGCTTAGGCGGGAAGGGGAATGAGCAGTTCTTC. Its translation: CASSLGGKGNEQFF.

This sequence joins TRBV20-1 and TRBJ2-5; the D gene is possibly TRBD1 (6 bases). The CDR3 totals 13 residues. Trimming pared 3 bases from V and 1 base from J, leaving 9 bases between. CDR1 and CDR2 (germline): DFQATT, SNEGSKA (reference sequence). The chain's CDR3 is CSASRTVQETQYF. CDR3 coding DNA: TGCAGTGCTAGTCGGACAGTCCAAGAGACCCAGTACTTC.

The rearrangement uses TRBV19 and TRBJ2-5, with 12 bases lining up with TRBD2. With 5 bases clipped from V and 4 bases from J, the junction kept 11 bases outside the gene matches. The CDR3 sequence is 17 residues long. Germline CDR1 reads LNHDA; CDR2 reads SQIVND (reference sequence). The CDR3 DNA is TGTGCCAGTAGTGGGCGACTCGGGACTAGCGGGTTAGAGACCCAGTACTTC. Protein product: CASSGRLGTSGLETQYF.

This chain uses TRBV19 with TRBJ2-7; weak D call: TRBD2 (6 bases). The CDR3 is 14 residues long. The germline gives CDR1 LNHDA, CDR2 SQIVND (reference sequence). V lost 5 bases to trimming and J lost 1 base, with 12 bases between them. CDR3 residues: CASSGLAPSYEQYF. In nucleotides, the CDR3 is TGTGCCAGTAGTGGGCTAGCGCCATCCTACGAGCAGTACTTC.

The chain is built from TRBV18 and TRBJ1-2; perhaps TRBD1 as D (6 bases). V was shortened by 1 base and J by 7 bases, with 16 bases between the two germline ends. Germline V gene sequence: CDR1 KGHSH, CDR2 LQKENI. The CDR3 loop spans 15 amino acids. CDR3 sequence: CASSPQETGPFGYTF. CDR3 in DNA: TGTGCCAGCTCACCACAGGAGACAGGTCCTTTTGGCTACACCTTC.

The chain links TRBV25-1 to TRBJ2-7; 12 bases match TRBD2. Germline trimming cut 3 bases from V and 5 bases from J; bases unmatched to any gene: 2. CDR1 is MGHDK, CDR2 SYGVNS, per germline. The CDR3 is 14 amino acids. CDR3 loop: CASSDRLAGDEQYF. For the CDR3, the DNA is TGTGCCAGCAGTGATAGACTAGCGGGAGACGAGCAGTACTTC.